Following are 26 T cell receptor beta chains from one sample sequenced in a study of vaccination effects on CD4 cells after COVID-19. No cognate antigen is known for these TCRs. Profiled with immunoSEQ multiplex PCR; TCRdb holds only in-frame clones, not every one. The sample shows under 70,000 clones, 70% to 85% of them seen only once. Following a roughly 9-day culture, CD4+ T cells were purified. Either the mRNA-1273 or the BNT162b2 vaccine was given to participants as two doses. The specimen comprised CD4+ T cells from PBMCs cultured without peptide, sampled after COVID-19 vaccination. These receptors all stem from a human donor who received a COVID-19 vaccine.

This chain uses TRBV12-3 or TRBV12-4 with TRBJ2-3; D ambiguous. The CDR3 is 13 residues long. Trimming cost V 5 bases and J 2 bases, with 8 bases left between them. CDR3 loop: CASSPVATDTQYF. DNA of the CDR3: TGTGCCAGCAGTCCGGTCGCCACAGATACGCAGTATTTT.

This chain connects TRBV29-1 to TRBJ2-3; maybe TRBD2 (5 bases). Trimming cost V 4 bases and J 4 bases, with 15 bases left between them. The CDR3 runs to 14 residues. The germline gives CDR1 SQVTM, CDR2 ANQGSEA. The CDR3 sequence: CSVVSRGIADTQYF. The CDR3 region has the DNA TGCAGCGTTGTCTCTCGAGGGATTGCAGATACGCAGTATTTT.

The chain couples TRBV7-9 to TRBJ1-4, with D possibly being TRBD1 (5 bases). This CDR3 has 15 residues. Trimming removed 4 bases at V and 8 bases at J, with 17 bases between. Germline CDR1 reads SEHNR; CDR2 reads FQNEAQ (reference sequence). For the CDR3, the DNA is TGTGCCAGCAGCTCTAGCGGGGCTGGGAACGAAAAACTGTTTTTT. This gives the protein CASSSSGAGNEKLFF.

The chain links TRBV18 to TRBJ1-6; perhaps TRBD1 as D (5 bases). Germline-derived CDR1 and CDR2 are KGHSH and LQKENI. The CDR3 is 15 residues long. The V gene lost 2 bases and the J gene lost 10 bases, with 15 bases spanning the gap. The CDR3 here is CASSPVWGSDSPLHF. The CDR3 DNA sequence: TGTGCCAGCTCACCAGTTTGGGGGTCGGACTCACCCCTCCACTTT.

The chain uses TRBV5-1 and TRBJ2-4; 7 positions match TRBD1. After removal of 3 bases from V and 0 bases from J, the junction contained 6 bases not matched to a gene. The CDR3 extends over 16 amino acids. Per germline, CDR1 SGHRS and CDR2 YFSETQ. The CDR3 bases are TGCGCCAGCAGCTCGCTACAGGGGCGAGCCAAAAACATTCAGTACTTC. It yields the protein CASSSLQGRAKNIQYF.

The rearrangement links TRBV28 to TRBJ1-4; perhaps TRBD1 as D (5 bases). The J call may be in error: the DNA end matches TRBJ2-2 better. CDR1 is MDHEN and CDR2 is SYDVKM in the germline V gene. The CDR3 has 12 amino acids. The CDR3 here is CASSLGAAELFF. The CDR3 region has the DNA TGTGCCAGCAGTTTAGGGGCCGCGGAGCTGTTTTTT.

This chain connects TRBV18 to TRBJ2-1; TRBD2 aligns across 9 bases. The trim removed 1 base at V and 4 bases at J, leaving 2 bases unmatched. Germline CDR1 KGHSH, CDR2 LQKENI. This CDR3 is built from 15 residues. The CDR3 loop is CASSPQRGEYNEQFF. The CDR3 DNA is TGTGCCAGCTCACCACAGCGGGGGGAGTACAATGAGCAGTTCTTC.

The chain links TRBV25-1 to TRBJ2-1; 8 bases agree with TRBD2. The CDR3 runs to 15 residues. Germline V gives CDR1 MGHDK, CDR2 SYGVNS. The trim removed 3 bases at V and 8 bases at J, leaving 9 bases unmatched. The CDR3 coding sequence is TGTGCCAGCAGTGAGAGAGCGGGGGCTACGGATGAGCAGTTCTTC. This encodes CASSERAGATDEQFF.

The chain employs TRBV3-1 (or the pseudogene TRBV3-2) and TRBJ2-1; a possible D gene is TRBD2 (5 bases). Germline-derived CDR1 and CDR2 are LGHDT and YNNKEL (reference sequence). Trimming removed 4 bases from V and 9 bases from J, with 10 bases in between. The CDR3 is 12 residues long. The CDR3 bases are TGTGCCAGCAGCCGAGGGAATCCTGAGCAGTTCTTC. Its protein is CASSRGNPEQFF.

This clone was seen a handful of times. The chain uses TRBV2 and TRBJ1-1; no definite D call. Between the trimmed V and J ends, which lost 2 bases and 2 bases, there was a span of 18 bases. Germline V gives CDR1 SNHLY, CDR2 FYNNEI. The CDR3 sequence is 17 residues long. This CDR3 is CASSELQPHDANTEAFF. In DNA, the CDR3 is TGTGCCAGCAGTGAATTGCAACCCCACGATGCAAACACTGAAGCTTTCTTT.

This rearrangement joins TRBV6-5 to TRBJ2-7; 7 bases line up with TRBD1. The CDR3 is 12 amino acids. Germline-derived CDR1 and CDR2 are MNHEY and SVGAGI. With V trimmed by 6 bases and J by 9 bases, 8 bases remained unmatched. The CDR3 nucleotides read TGTGCCAGCAGCACCACAGGGGCTGGGCAGTACGTC. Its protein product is CASSTTGAGQYV.

The CDR3 nucleotides read TGTGCCAGCAGTTACAGCTGGGATTCGCGAGAGACCCAGTACTTC. Translation gives CASSYSWDSRETQYF. J is TRBJ2-5 and V is TRBV6-2 or TRBV6-3, with no clear D. The CDR3 has 15 residues. Germline lookup yields CDR1 MNHEY and CDR2 SVGEGT. V dropped 2 bases and J dropped 4 bases, with 14 bases sitting between them.

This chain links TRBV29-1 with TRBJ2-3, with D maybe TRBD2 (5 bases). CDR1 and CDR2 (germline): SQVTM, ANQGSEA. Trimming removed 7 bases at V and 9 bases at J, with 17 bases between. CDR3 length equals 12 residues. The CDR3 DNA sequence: TGCAGCGGACACGGGGAGTCCCGCACGCAGTATTTT. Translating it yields CSGHGESRTQYF.

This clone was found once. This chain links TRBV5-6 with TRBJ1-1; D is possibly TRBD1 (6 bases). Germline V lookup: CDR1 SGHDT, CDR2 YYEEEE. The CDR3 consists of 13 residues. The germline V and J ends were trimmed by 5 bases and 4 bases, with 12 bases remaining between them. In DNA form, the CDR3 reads TGTGCCAGCAGTAGCAGGGGAACCACTGAAGCTTTCTTT. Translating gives CASSSRGTTEAFF.

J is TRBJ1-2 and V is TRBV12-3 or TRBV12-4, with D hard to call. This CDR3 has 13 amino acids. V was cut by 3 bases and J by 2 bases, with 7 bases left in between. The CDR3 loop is CASSFGKNYGYTF. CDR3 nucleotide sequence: TGTGCCAGCAGTTTTGGGAAAAACTATGGCTACACCTTC.

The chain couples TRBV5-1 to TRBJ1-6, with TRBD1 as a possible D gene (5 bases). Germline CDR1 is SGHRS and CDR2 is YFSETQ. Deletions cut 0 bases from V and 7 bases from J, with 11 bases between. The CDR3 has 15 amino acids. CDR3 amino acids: CASSLVSGGNSPLHF. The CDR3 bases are TGCGCCAGCAGCTTGGTGTCGGGGGGGAATTCACCCCTCCACTTT.

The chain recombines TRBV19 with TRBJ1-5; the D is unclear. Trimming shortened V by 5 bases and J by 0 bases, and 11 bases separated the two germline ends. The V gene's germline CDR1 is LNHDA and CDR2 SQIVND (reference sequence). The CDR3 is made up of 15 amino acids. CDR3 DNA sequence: TGTGCCAGTAGTCCCGGGATGGCTAGCAATCAGCCCCAGCATTTT. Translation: CASSPGMASNQPQHF.

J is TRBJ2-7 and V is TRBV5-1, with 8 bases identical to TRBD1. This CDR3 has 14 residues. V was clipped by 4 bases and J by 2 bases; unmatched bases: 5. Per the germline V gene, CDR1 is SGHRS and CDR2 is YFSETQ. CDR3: CASSPGTGTYEQYV. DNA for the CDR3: TGCGCCAGCAGCCCCGGGACAGGAACCTACGAGCAGTACGTC.

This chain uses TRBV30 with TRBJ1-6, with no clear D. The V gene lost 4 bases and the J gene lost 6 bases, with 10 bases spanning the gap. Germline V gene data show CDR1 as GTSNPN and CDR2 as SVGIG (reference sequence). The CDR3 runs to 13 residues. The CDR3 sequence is CAWKSSSNSPLHF. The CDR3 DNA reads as TGTGCCTGGAAATCGTCCAGTAATTCACCCCTCCACTTT.

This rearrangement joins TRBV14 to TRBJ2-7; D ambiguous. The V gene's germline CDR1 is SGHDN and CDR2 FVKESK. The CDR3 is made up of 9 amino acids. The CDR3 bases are TGTGCCAGCCCTATCGAGCCGACCGTC. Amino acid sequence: CASPIEPTV.

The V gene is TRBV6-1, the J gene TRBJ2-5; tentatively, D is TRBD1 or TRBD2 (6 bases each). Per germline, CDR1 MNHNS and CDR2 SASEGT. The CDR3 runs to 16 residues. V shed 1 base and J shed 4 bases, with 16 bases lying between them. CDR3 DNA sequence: TGTGCCAGCAGTGAAGGCTACAGGGAGGCGGGAGAGACCCAGTACTTC. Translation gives CASSEGYREAGETQYF.

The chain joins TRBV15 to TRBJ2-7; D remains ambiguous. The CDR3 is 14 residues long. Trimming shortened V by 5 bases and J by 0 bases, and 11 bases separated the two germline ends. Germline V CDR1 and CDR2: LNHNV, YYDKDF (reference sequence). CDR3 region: CATSPRLNSYEQYV. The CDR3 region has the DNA TGTGCCACCAGCCCCCGACTTAACTCCTACGAGCAGTACGTC.

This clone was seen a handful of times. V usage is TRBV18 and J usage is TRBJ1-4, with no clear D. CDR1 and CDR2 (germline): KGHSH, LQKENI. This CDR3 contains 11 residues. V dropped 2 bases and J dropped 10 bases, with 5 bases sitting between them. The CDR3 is CASSPSGKLFF. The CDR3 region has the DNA TGTGCCAGCTCACCAAGCGGAAAACTGTTTTTT.

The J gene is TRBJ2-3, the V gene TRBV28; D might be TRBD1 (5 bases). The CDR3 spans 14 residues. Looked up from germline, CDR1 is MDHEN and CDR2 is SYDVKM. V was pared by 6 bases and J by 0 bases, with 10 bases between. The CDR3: CASRGVLSTDTQYF. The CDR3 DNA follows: TGTGCCAGCAGAGGGGTCCTTAGCACAGATACGCAGTATTTT.

The CDR3 is CASSYGTRSYQETQYF. CDR3 DNA: TGTGCCAGCAGCTACGGGACACGTAGCTACCAAGAGACCCAGTACTTC. This sequence joins TRBV11-2 and TRBJ2-5; a possible D gene is TRBD1 (6 bases). Germline V lookup: CDR1 SGHAT, CDR2 FQNNGV. This CDR3 comprises 16 residues. Trimming removed 4 bases from V and 0 bases from J, with 15 bases in between.

CDR3 DNA sequence: TGTGCCAGTAGTCGAACAGGGTGGAATGAGCAGTTCTTC. Its protein is CASSRTGWNEQFF. This sequence joins TRBV19 and TRBJ2-1, with D possibly being TRBD1 (6 bases). V was trimmed by 5 bases and J by 7 bases, leaving 12 bases between them. CDR3 length: 13 residues. Germline CDR1 reads LNHDA; CDR2 reads SQIVND (reference sequence).